The 7 T cell receptor beta chains below all came from one sample that was sequenced in a study of T cells in women clearing cervical HPV infection. The assay was immunoSEQ multiplex PCR, and TCRdb's table has in-frame clones only and misses some. In all, the sample yields more than 40,000 clones. What was sequenced was blood buffy coat. Every receptor here comes from a woman aged 18 to 75 with a cervical HPV16 infection that either progressed to CIN3+ or cleared (not recorded which).

Comment on this clone: The missing CDR3 end, 3 residues past where the read stops, is filled in from the germline J gene. The rearrangement links TRBV2 to TRBJ2-2, with 8 bases identical to TRBD2. J lost 4 bases, V lost 10 bases, and 5 bases had no gene match. The germline V gene encodes CDR1 SNHLY and CDR2 FYNNEI. The CDR3 consists of 13 residues. The DNA read from the CDR3 is TGTGCCACCATAGCGGGGCTCACCGGGGAG. Residues: CATIAGLTGE. The full CDR3 protein reads CATIAGLTGELFF.

About this clone: The CDR3 goes on 3 residues after the read ends, and that part is filled in from the germline J gene. This chain connects TRBV5-1 to TRBJ2-2; a weak D match, TRBD2 (5 bases). Trimming removed 2 bases at V and 4 bases at J, with 12 bases between. CDR3 length equals 15 residues. Germline CDR1 SGHRS, CDR2 YFSETQ. The CDR3 bases that were read are TGCGCCAGCAGCTTACCCGGACGGGGCACCGGGGAG. Its translation: CASSLPGRGTGE. From start to end, the CDR3 is CASSLPGRGTGELFF.

Notes on this clone: A read error may account for a junction end that differs from germline. The read halts 3 residues ahead of the CDR3 end, with the missing end drawn from the germline J gene. The chain is built from TRBV7-7 and TRBJ2-3; tentatively, D is TRBD2 (6 bases). The length of the CDR3 is 15 residues. Germline V CDR1 and CDR2: SSHAT, FNYEAQ (reference sequence). This CDR3 is CASSVRPGLQETQYF. CDR3 bases read: TGTGCTAGCAGCGTCCGACCGGGACTTCAAGAGACG.

As to this clone: The sequence runs out 3 residues before the end of the CDR3; the remainder is reconstructed from the germline J gene. The V and J genes are TRBV19 and TRBJ1-6; 11 bases align to TRBD1. The length of the CDR3 is 17 residues. The V gene's germline CDR1 is LNHDA and CDR2 SQIVND (reference sequence). V lost 1 base to trimming and J lost 8 bases; unmatched junction nucleotides: 7. The sequenced CDR3 bases are TGTGCCAGTAGTATAGGCCTTGGACAGGGGGCGGATTCACCC. It specifies CASSIGLGQGADSP. The whole CDR3 region reads CASSIGLGQGADSPLHF.

Worth noting for this clone: The read gets to within 3 residues of the CDR3 end, and the germline J gene fills in the rest. The chain employs TRBV2 and TRBJ2-7; 9 bases agree with TRBD1. CDR1 and CDR2 from the germline V gene are SNHLY and FYNNEI. Trimming cost V 2 bases and J 6 bases; bases outside gene matches: 11. This CDR3 has 16 residues. CDR3 protein: CASSERLMGQGCEQYF. CDR3 DNA, as far as it was read: TGTGCCAGCAGTGAAAGATTGATGGGACAGGGCTGCGAG.

With regard to this clone: The read is 3 residues too short to cover the CDR3 end, so that end is filled in from the germline J gene. Other DNA sequences from this sample encode an identical CDR3 as well. V is TRBV2 and J is TRBJ2-3; 8 positions match TRBD2. Germline V gene data show CDR1 as SNHLY and CDR2 as FYNNEI. CDR3 length: 14 residues. The CDR3 loop is CASSLAGVQETQYF. Partial CDR3 DNA: TGTGCCAGCAGTCTAGCGGGCGTACAAGAGACG.

As for this clone: The CDR3 end is not reached by the read, which stops 3 residues before it; the germline J gene fills it in. The chain joins TRBV5-1 to TRBJ1-2; 8 bases match TRBD1. CDR1 is SGHRS and CDR2 is YFSETQ in the germline V gene. J lost 3 bases, V lost 6 bases, and 4 bases had no gene match. The CDR3 is made up of 13 amino acids. CDR3 DNA, as far as it was read: TGCGCCAGCACTGAGACAGGGGACTATGGC. Translating gives CASTETGDYG. The CDR3, in full, reads CASTETGDYGYTF.